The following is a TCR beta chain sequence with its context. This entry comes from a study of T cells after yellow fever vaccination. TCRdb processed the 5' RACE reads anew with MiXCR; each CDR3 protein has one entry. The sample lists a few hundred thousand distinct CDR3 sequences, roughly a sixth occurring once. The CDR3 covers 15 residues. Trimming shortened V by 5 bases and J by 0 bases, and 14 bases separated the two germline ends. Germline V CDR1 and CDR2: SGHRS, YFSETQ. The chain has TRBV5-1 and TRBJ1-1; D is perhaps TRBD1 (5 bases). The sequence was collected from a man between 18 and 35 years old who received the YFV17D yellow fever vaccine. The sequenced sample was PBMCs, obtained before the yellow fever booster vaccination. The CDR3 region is CASRKQQDMNTEAFF. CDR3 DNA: TGCGCCAGCAGGAAACAACAGGATATGAACACTGAAGCTTTCTTT.